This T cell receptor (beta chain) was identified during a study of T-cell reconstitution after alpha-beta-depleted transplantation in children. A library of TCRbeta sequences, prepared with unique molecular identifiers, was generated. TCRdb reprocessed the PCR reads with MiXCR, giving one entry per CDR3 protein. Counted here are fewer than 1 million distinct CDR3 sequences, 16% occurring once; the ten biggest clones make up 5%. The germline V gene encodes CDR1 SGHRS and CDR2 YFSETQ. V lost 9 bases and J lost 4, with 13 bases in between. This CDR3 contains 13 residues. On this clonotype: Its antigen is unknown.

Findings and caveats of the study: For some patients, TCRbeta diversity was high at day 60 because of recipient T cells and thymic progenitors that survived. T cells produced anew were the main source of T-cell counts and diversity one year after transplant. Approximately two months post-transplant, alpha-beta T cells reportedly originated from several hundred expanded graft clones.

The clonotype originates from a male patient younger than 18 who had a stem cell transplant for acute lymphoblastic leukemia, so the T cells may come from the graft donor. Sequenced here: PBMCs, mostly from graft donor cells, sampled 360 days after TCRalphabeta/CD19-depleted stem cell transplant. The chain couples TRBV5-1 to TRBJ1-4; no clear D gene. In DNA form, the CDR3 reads TGCGCCATCGACCGGTCTCTTAATGAAAAACTGTTTTTT. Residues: CAIDRSLNEKLFF. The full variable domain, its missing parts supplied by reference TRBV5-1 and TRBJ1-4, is KAGVTQTPRYLIKTRGQQVTLSCSPISGHRSVSWYQQTPGQGLQFLFEYFSETQRNKGNFPGRFSGRQFSNSRSEMNVSTLELGDSALYLCAIDRSLNEKLFFGSGTQLSVL.